The 19 T cell receptor beta chains below were found in one sample sequenced in a study of T-cell memory formation after mild COVID-19. TCRdb recomputed calls from the 5' RACE reads with MiXCR, one row per CDR3 protein. The table lists over 70,000 distinct CDR3 sequences, around 15% of them singletons. Material: PBMCs or a T cell subset sorted from them (not recorded which). These receptors were collected from a man between 18 and 35 years old who had mild COVID-19 (a few samples of this study predate the infection). Cell type and time point are not known.

There are a few counts of this clonotype. The V gene is TRBV5-1, the J gene TRBJ2-2, with D unresolved. Germline assignment: CDR1 SGHRS and CDR2 YFSETQ. The V end lost 0 bases, the J end lost 3 bases, and 6 bases lay between the germline ends. The CDR3 extends over 14 amino acids. CDR3 amino acids: CASSLVQYTGELFF. The CDR3, as DNA: TGCGCCAGCAGCTTGGTCCAGTACACCGGGGAGCTGTTTTTT.

This chain connects TRBV13 to TRBJ1-1, with D unclear. Trimming pared 5 bases from V and 9 bases from J, leaving 13 bases between. The CDR3 extends over 12 amino acids. Per the germline V gene, CDR1 is PRHDT and CDR2 is FYEKMQ (reference sequence). The CDR3: CASSLVWDQAFF. In nucleotides, the CDR3 is TGTGCCAGCAGCCTCGTCTGGGATCAAGCTTTCTTT.

The table lists this clonotype with a few counts. This chain links TRBV7-3 with TRBJ2-3; 13 nucleotides line up with TRBD2. Trimming cost V 4 bases and J 2 bases; bases outside gene matches: 3. Germline V gene data show CDR1 as SGHTA and CDR2 as FQGTGA. The CDR3 totals 16 residues. CDR3 loop: CASSSGTSGDTDTQYF. The DNA of the CDR3 is TGTGCCAGCAGCTCGGGGACTAGCGGGGACACAGATACGCAGTATTTT.

This clonotype was picked up a small number of times. The CDR3 here is CASSEASGGSYNEQFF. The CDR3 DNA follows: TGTGCCAGCAGTGAAGCGTCCGGGGGGTCCTACAATGAGCAGTTCTTC. This sequence joins TRBV6-1 and TRBJ2-1, with 7 nucleotides matching TRBD2. The CDR3 spans 16 residues. Losses at the gene ends were 0 bases for V and 1 base for J; bases not matched to a gene: 3. CDR1 is MNHNS, CDR2 SASEGT, per germline.

In its sample, this clonotype was seen a few times. This chain joins TRBV7-9 and TRBJ1-2; 7 bases map to TRBD1. Germline V lookup: CDR1 SEHNR, CDR2 FQNEAQ (reference sequence). This CDR3 is 15 amino acids long. The junction had 10 bases not matched to a gene; V was cut back by 5 bases and J by 4 bases. CDR3 in amino acids: CASSPAPTGPYGYTF. The DNA for the CDR3 is TGTGCCAGCAGCCCGGCACCGACAGGGCCCTATGGCTACACCTTC.

This clonotype was seen at least ten times. The CDR3 bases are TGTGCCAGCAGCTTGACAGGAGAGACCCAGTACTTC. Its translation is CASSLTGETQYF. The chain combines TRBV5-4 with TRBJ2-5, with a weak D call TRBD1 (5 bases). Germline CDR1 and CDR2: SGHNT and YYREEE (reference sequence). Trimming removed 1 base from V and 4 bases from J, with 5 bases in between. This CDR3 region has 12 residues. The full variable domain, with the rest looked up from reference TRBV5-4 and TRBJ2-5, is ETGVTQSPTHLIKTRGQQVTLRCSSQSGHNTVSWYQQALGQGPQFIFQYYREEENGRGNFPPRFSGLQFPNYSSELNVNALELDDSALYLCASSLTGETQYFGPGTRLLVL.

The chain employs TRBV29-1 and TRBJ2-7; D remains ambiguous. This CDR3 has 12 amino acids. The ends were cut back, 6 bases at V and 2 bases at J, with 11 bases in the middle. In germline, CDR1 is SQVTM, CDR2 ANQGSEA. The CDR3 loop is CSVRTRTYEQYF. CDR3 nucleotides: TGCAGCGTGCGCACACGGACCTACGAGCAGTACTTC.

This clonotype has more than one count but fewer than ten. The chain recombines TRBV12-3 or TRBV12-4 with TRBJ2-1; the match to TRBD2 covers 8 bases. The CDR3 length is 16 residues. After removal of 5 bases from V and 8 bases from J, the junction contained 14 bases not matched to a gene. CDR3 sequence: CASSLTSASVLDEQFF. The CDR3 DNA is TGTGCCAGCAGTCTGACTAGCGCCTCGGTGCTGGATGAGCAGTTCTTC.

Details on this clonotype: At one end the junction does not follow the germline gene, possibly because of a read error. The CDR3 region has the DNA TGTGCCAGCAGTTACGGCGTCCTTTCGCACTTC. Its protein is CASSYGVLSHF. The chain combines TRBV6-2 or TRBV6-3 with TRBJ2-5; no reliable D call. The CDR3 sequence is 11 residues long. Per germline, CDR1 MNHEY and CDR2 SVGEGT.

The chain couples TRBV3-1 to TRBJ2-7; D perhaps matches TRBD1 (6 bases). This CDR3 contains 17 residues. V was cut by 1 base and J by 3 bases, with 19 bases left in between. From germline, CDR1 is LGHDT and CDR2 YNNKEL (reference sequence). The CDR3 here is CASSQAGHAGVFYEQYF. CDR3 DNA: TGTGCCAGCAGCCAAGCCGGGCACGCAGGGGTTTTCTACGAGCAGTACTTC.

The chain combines TRBV7-9 with TRBJ2-1, with TRBD2 matching 8 bases. This CDR3 has 15 amino acids. In germline, CDR1 is SEHNR, CDR2 FQNEAQ (reference sequence). Trimming took 4 bases from V and 3 from J; bases not matched to a gene: 5. CDR3 residues: CASSSPRGGYNEQFF. As DNA, the CDR3 is TGTGCCAGCAGCTCACCCCGGGGGGGCTACAATGAGCAGTTCTTC.

This clonotype was picked up a small number of times. The chain has TRBV7-2 and TRBJ1-4; 8 bases are a match to TRBD1. The length of the CDR3 is 14 residues. Per germline, CDR1 SGHTA and CDR2 FQGNSA. V shed 4 bases, J shed 8 bases, and the junction held 6 bases outside the gene matches. The CDR3 region has the DNA TGTGCCAGCAGCTCCGACAGGGGAGGGGAAAAACTGTTTTTT. Translation: CASSSDRGGEKLFF.

Many counts were recorded for this clonotype. The V call is TRBV9, the J call TRBJ2-7; D may match TRBD1 or TRBD2 (5 bases each). The CDR3 has 13 residues. With 0 bases removed from V and 5 bases from J, the gap between germline ends came to 9 bases. Germline V CDR1 and CDR2: SGDLS, YYNGEE. Here the CDR3 reads CASSVVGEHEQYV. The CDR3 coding sequence is TGTGCCAGCAGCGTAGTGGGGGAGCACGAGCAGTACGTC.

This rearrangement joins TRBV27 to TRBJ1-6; 9 positions agree with TRBD1. V lost 4 bases to trimming and J lost 10 bases; unmatched junction nucleotides: 5. The V gene's germline CDR1 is MNHEY and CDR2 SMNVEV (reference sequence). This CDR3 comprises 14 residues. The CDR3 DNA reads as TGTGCCAGCAGTTGGGACAGGGCTGGGTCACCCCTCCACTTT. Translated: CASSWDRAGSPLHF.

This clonotype was seen at least ten times. The chain couples TRBV7-9 to TRBJ2-7; maybe TRBD1 (6 bases). Germline V gene sequence: CDR1 SEHNR, CDR2 FQNEAQ (reference sequence). The CDR3 covers 17 residues. Between the trimmed V and J ends, which lost 1 base and 0 bases, there was a span of 16 bases. The chain's CDR3 is CASSLVRPGQSSYEQYF. The CDR3 nucleotides read TGTGCCAGCAGCTTAGTCCGGCCCGGACAGAGCTCCTACGAGCAGTACTTC.

This clonotype was detected a few times. This chain uses TRBV4-1 with TRBJ2-5, with D perhaps matching TRBD1 or TRBD2 (5 bases each). The CDR3 has 15 amino acids. V was shortened by 4 bases and J by 5 bases, with 17 bases between the two germline ends. Germline CDR1 is MGHRA and CDR2 is YSYEKL. CDR3 sequence reads: CASSRRDRTVETQYF. DNA for the CDR3: TGCGCCAGCAGCCGACGGGACCGAACTGTGGAGACCCAGTACTTC.

The V and J genes are TRBV27 and TRBJ2-2; no firm D call. The CDR3 length is 12 residues. V lost 2 bases, J lost 8 bases, and 6 bases lay in between. Germline V gene lookup returns CDR1 MNHEY and CDR2 SMNVEV (reference sequence). The CDR3 protein is CASSLVSGELFF. CDR3 in DNA: TGTGCCAGCAGTTTAGTGTCAGGGGAGCTGTTTTTT.

The gene calls are TRBV7-3 and TRBJ1-1, with D hard to call. Between the trimmed V and J ends, which lost 6 bases and 4 bases, there was a span of 12 bases. The CDR3 is 13 residues long. Germline lookup yields CDR1 SGHTA and CDR2 FQGTGA. The CDR3 sequence: CASSSPGSTEAFF. CDR3 nucleotide sequence: TGTGCCAGCAGTTCACCGGGGAGCACTGAAGCTTTCTTT.

This clonotype was picked up a small number of times. The chain carries TRBV28 and TRBJ1-1; possible D gene TRBD1, 6 bases. The CDR3 runs 13 residues. The germline V and J ends were trimmed by 2 bases and 3 bases, with 7 bases remaining between them. Germline-derived CDR1 and CDR2 are MDHEN and SYDVKM. CDR3 DNA sequence: TGTGCCAGCAGTTTAGCAGGGGACACTGAAGCTTTCTTT. This translates into CASSLAGDTEAFF. Full variable domain (outside the CDR3, taken from reference TRBV28 and TRBJ1-1): DVKVTQSSRYLVKRTGEKVFLECVQDMDHENMFWYRQDPGLGLRLIYFSYDVKMKEKGDIPEGYSVSREKKERFSLILESASTNQTSMYLCASSLAGDTEAFFGQGTRLTVV.